This T cell receptor beta chain was sequenced in a study of T cell responses to AZD1222 COVID-19 vaccine. Trimming removed 3 bases at V and 2 bases at J, with 13 bases between. Germline V lookup: CDR1 MNHNS, CDR2 SASEGT. The CDR3 runs 15 residues. Worth noting for this clone: The target antigen is unknown.

The table came from immunoSEQ multiplex PCR; TCRdb's copy has only in-frame clones and leaves some out. This table has roughly 120,000 clones, 70% to 90% appearing once. Study-wide results and caveats: Rises in breadth and depth of Spike-specific TCRs came after two AZD1222 doses. Only a handful of AZD1222 recipients were seropositive at baseline. The peak T cell response came first, and repertoires were sampled only after it. Donors were largely white British and mainly female; clonal diversity was possibly underestimated.

Specimen: peripheral blood, collected on day 0 of AZD1222 vaccination. The J gene is TRBJ2-5, the V gene TRBV6-1; no definite D call. This TCR was recovered from an adult in good health. Here the CDR3 DNA reads TGTGCCAGCAGTGAGAACGTAGGGCGGCAAGAGACCCAGTACTTC. This encodes CASSENVGRQETQYF.